These 6 T cell receptor beta chains came from one sample sequenced in a study of lymphopenia after photon versus proton radiotherapy. Repertoires were generated with immunoSEQ multiplex PCR, while TCRdb's copy carries only in-frame clones and drops some. The table lists 20,000 to 30,000 clones, roughly 90% of them singletons. Specimen: peripheral blood, collected from a patient treated with photon-based radiotherapy. These receptors were taken from a woman between 45 and 65 years old with cholangiocarcinoma.

V gene TRBV28 combines with J gene TRBJ2-7; D assignment may be TRBD1 or TRBD2 (5 bases each). Per the germline V gene, CDR1 is MDHEN and CDR2 is SYDVKM. The CDR3 runs to 13 residues. Trimming shortened V by 5 bases and J by 2 bases, and 10 bases separated the two germline ends. The DNA for the CDR3 is TGTGCCAGCAGTCGGGACCCACCCTACGAGCAGTACTTC. Translating it yields CASSRDPPYEQYF.

The count of this clone is one. V is TRBV7-9 and J is TRBJ1-1; D not resolved. The CDR3 runs 12 residues. Trimming cost V 5 bases and J 4 bases, with 8 bases left between them. Looked up from germline, CDR1 is SEHNR and CDR2 is FQNEAQ (reference sequence). The CDR3 coding sequence is TGTGCCAGCAGCCCAGAGTCCACTGAAGCTTTCTTT. Residues: CASSPESTEAFF. The variable domain in full, completed from reference TRBV7-9 and TRBJ1-1, reads DTGVSQNPRHKITKRGQNVTFRCDPISEHNRLYWYRQTLGQGPEFLTYFQNEAQLEKSRLLSDRFSAERPKGSFSTLEIQRTEQGDSAMYLCASSPESTEAFFGQGTRLTVV.

J is TRBJ1-4 and V is TRBV27; D possibly corresponds to TRBD1 (6 bases). This CDR3 spans 15 amino acids. V lost 5 bases to trimming and J lost 3 bases, with 13 bases between them. Germline values: CDR1 MNHEY, CDR2 SMNVEV (reference sequence). CDR3 coding DNA: TGTGCCAGCAGTGCCCTTGGGGGGCCTAATGAAAAACTGTTTTTT. Translating it yields CASSALGGPNEKLFF.

The V gene is TRBV19, the J gene TRBJ1-5, with 7 bases matching TRBD1. Germline CDR1 and CDR2: LNHDA and SQIVND (reference sequence). Germline trimming cut 10 bases from V and 0 bases from J; bases unmatched to any gene: 12. The CDR3 is 16 amino acids. DNA for the CDR3: TGTGCCACTCGGGACAGCTTCCCCAGTAGCAATCAGCCCCAGCATTTT. Amino acids: CATRDSFPSSNQPQHF.

The genes are TRBV7-2 and TRBJ2-6; TRBD1 aligns across 11 bases. The CDR3 length is 19 residues. CDR1 is SGHTA, CDR2 FQGNSA, per germline. V gave up 1 base and J gave up 3 bases; unmatched junction bases: 8. CDR3 nucleotide sequence: TGTGCCAGCAGCTTAGGGGCCAGGGACAGGGGGGTTGGGGCCAACGTCCTGACTTTC. Amino acid sequence: CASSLGARDRGVGANVLTF. Filled out from reference TRBV7-2 and TRBJ2-6, the complete variable domain reads GAGVSQSPSNKVTEKGKDVELRCDPISGHTALYWYRQSLGQGLEFLIYFQGNSAPDKSGLPSDRFSAERTGGSVSTLTIQRTQQEDSAVYLCASSLGARDRGVGANVLTFGAGSRLTVL.

The chain carries TRBV9 and TRBJ2-2, with a weak D call TRBD2 (6 bases). The CDR3 is 17 amino acids. Germline CDR1 SGDLS, CDR2 YYNGEE. V was cut by 2 bases and J by 3 bases, with 17 bases left in between. CDR3: CASSVPWGVEDTGELFF. CDR3 DNA: TGTGCCAGCAGCGTGCCTTGGGGGGTTGAGGACACCGGGGAGCTGTTTTTT.